The T cell receptor beta chain described here comes from a study of CD8+CD57+ T cells in acquired aplastic anemia. At the level of the study: Across the sorted CD4+ and CD8+ cells, DNA amounts averaged about 3 ug.

Notes on the study in general: Researchers report that 25 to 35 CD8+ CDR3 sequences appeared in both patients and controls.

The sequenced patients had an expansion of CD8+CD57+ cells seen by flow cytometry. All patients had severe acquired aplastic anemia. Unmatched junction bases numbered 6, after V lost 4 bases and J lost 7 bases. Germline V gives CDR1 MGHDK, CDR2 SYGVNS. The CDR3 sequence is 13 residues long. TCR beta VDJ combinations and CDR3 sequences were profiled from genomic DNA. In TCRdb, the reads were re-called with MiXCR into one record per CDR3 protein. The sample records around 200,000 distinct CDR3 sequences, under 50% being singletons. Regarding this clonotype: Antigen: not known. No conserved phenylalanine or tryptophan ends this CDR3, so it is likely a read error.

The receptor was derived from a human donor with aplastic anemia. V gene TRBV25-1 combines with J gene TRBJ2-5; TRBD1 aligns across 7 bases. The sample consisted of sorted CD4+, CD8+, or CD8+CD57+ T cells (not recorded which) from PBMCs. The CDR3 coding sequence is TGTGCCAGCAGTGCGACAGGGTCGGCGACCCAGTACTCC. Translation: CASSATGSATQYS.